These 14 T cell receptor beta chains were sequenced from one sample in a study of cytomegalovirus exposure and HLA in healthy donors. Vbeta (60) and Jbeta (13) primers were used in the PCR. Here immunoSEQ multiplex PCR was the method, and the copy in TCRdb shows in-frame clones only, minus some. The table includes under 200,000 clones, around four fifths detected once. The sequenced sample consisted of PBMCs. The receptor set was obtained from a young man in good health and CMV-seronegative.

V is TRBV4-3 and J is TRBJ2-1; D gene unclear. V dropped 0 bases and J dropped 9 bases, with 18 bases sitting between them. Germline CDR1 LGHNA, CDR2 YSLEER. This CDR3 region has 16 residues. The CDR3 sequence is CASSQDLSLRGVEQFF. The CDR3 nucleotides read TGCGCCAGCAGCCAAGATCTCTCATTGCGTGGTGTTGAGCAGTTCTTC.

For the CDR3, the DNA is TGTGCCAGCAGCCAAGCCCGACAGGTTAGGGAAAAACTGTTTTTT. Amino acids: CASSQARQVREKLFF. The chain joins TRBV4-2 to TRBJ1-4; a possible D gene is TRBD1 (6 bases). The CDR3 loop spans 15 amino acids. Trimming took off 1 base at V and 8 bases at J, with 14 bases between the two ends. The germline gives CDR1 LGHNA, CDR2 YNFKEQ.

The chain is built from TRBV30 and TRBJ2-1, with 9 nucleotides matching TRBD2. CDR1 and CDR2 from the germline V gene are GTSNPN and SVGIG (reference sequence). CDR3 length: 15 amino acids. Trimming removed 2 bases from V and 0 bases from J; junction bases left unmatched: 2. As DNA, the CDR3 is TGTGCCTGGAGTAGACTAGCGGCCTCCTACAATGAGCAGTTCTTC. Its protein is CAWSRLAASYNEQFF.

The rearrangement joins TRBV5-1 to TRBJ2-7, with 8 bases identical to TRBD1. Germline lookup yields CDR1 SGHRS and CDR2 YFSETQ. The V gene end was trimmed by 0 bases and the J gene end by 3 bases; junction bases not matched to a gene: 8. CDR3 length equals 16 residues. DNA of the CDR3: TGCGCCAGCAGCTTGGTGGGGGGACAGGTAGGCTACGAGCAGTACTTC. It specifies CASSLVGGQVGYEQYF.

The rearrangement links TRBV19 to TRBJ1-1; D is possibly TRBD1 (6 bases). Looked up from germline, CDR1 is LNHDA and CDR2 is SQIVND (reference sequence). The CDR3 is 12 residues long. Trimming removed 5 bases at V and 6 bases at J, with 10 bases between. The CDR3 protein is CASSSRGPEAFF. CDR3 in DNA: TGTGCCAGTAGTTCCAGGGGTCCTGAAGCTTTCTTT.

The gene calls are TRBV2 and TRBJ2-4; TRBD1 agrees at 8 bases. The V segment lost 5 bases and the J segment 8 bases; nucleotides outside the gene matches: 11. Germline CDR1 reads SNHLY; CDR2 reads FYNNEI. The length of the CDR3 is 15 residues. The CDR3 here is CASSTQGGVRDIQYF. The CDR3 nucleotides read TGTGCCAGCAGTACACAGGGGGGCGTCAGGGACATTCAGTACTTC.

The chain couples TRBV7-3 to TRBJ2-3; D gene uncertain. The germline CDR1 and CDR2 sequences are SGHTA and FQGTGA. This CDR3 has 13 amino acids. Trimming removed 3 bases at V and 0 bases at J, with 4 bases between. As DNA, the CDR3 is TGTGCCAGCAGCTTCTATAGCACAGATACGCAGTATTTT. Its translation: CASSFYSTDTQYF.

The chain uses TRBV14 and TRBJ1-3; maybe TRBD1 (6 bases). Trimming shortened V by 2 bases and J by 0 bases, and 8 bases separated the two germline ends. The CDR3 contains 15 residues. Germline CDR1 reads SGHDN; CDR2 reads FVKESK. CDR3 sequence (DNA): TGTGCCAGCAGCCAAAGGGGGTTCTCTGGAAACACCATATATTTT. Protein sequence: CASSQRGFSGNTIYF.

This rearrangement joins TRBV5-4 to TRBJ2-3; possible D gene TRBD2, 5 bases. CDR1 is SGHNT and CDR2 is YYREEE in the germline V gene (reference sequence). This CDR3 comprises 15 residues. Trimming left V 3 bases short and J 4 bases short, with 15 bases between. DNA for the CDR3: TGTGCCAGCAGCTGGATCGGGAACGGGGCAGATACGCAGTATTTT. Its translation is CASSWIGNGADTQYF.

The genes are TRBV28 and TRBJ1-5; D possibly corresponds to TRBD1 (5 bases). There are 13 residues in the CDR3. V gave up 8 bases and J gave up 5 bases, with 13 bases separating them. Germline assignment: CDR1 MDHEN and CDR2 SYDVKM. The CDR3 DNA is TGTGCCAGCTCCCCAGGGAATGATCAGCCCCAGCATTTT. It specifies CASSPGNDQPQHF.

The chain couples TRBV28 to TRBJ1-5; D is ambiguous. The length of the CDR3 is 14 residues. CDR1 is MDHEN, CDR2 SYDVKM, per germline. V was pared by 7 bases and J by 5 bases, with 15 bases between. The CDR3 loop reads CASMVAGLYQPQHF. The CDR3 region has the DNA TGTGCCAGCATGGTAGCCGGCCTATATCAGCCCCAGCATTTT.

The V gene is TRBV7-2, the J gene TRBJ2-5; tentative D call: TRBD2 (6 bases). V was shortened by 3 bases and J by 1 base, with 15 bases between the two germline ends. The CDR3 is 16 amino acids. Germline V gives CDR1 SGHTA, CDR2 FQGNSA. Here the CDR3 reads CASSFRYGSPQETQYF. In nucleotides, the CDR3 is TGTGCCAGCAGCTTTAGGTACGGGAGTCCCCAAGAGACCCAGTACTTC.

V and J are TRBV7-2 and TRBJ2-7; weak D call: TRBD2 (6 bases). The germline CDR1 and CDR2 sequences are SGHTA and FQGNSA. Deletions cut 5 bases from V and 0 bases from J, with 14 bases between. The CDR3 consists of 15 residues. The CDR3 loop reads CASSTTWGDSYEQYF. CDR3 sequence (DNA): TGTGCCAGCAGCACTACTTGGGGGGACTCCTACGAGCAGTACTTC.

V and J are TRBV4-2 and TRBJ2-5, with TRBD2 identical over 16 bases. J was trimmed by 3 bases and V by 4 bases; bases with no gene match: 8. The CDR3 is made up of 18 amino acids. The germline gives CDR1 LGHNA, CDR2 YNFKEQ. CDR3 DNA sequence: TGTGCCAGCAGCCTGGGGACTAGCGGGAGGGCGATCGAAGAGACCCAGTACTTC. It encodes CASSLGTSGRAIEETQYF.